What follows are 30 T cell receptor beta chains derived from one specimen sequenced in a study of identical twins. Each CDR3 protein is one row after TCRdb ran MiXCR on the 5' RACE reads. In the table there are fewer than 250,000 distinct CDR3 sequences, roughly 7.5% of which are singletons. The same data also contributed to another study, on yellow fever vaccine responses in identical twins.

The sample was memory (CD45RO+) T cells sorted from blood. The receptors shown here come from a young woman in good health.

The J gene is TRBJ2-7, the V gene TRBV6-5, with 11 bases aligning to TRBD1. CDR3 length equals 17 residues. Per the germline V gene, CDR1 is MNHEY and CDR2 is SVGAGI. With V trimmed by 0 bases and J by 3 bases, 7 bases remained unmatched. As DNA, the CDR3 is TGTGCCAGCAGTTACTCGACGCCGGGACAGGGGGGCTACGAGCAGTACTTC. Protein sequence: CASSYSTPGQGGYEQYF.

The CDR3 bases are TGTGCCAGCATACGCGAAGGCACAGATACGCAGTATTTT. Translated, it gives CASIREGTDTQYF. The J gene is TRBJ2-3, the V gene TRBV6-6, with D uncertain. The ends were cut back, 7 bases at V and 1 base at J, with 9 bases in the middle. Looked up from germline, CDR1 is MNHNY and CDR2 is SVGAGI (reference sequence). The length of the CDR3 is 13 residues.

The CDR3 loop is CASSHGPGQGYQETQYF. The CDR3 coding sequence is TGTGCCAGCAGTCACGGACCGGGACAGGGGTACCAAGAGACCCAGTACTTC. This rearrangement joins TRBV6-5 to TRBJ2-5, with 10 bases that match TRBD1. V trimming: 5 bases; J trimming: 0 bases; junction bases outside the gene matches: 9. This CDR3 has 17 amino acids. CDR1 is MNHEY and CDR2 is SVGAGI in the germline V gene.

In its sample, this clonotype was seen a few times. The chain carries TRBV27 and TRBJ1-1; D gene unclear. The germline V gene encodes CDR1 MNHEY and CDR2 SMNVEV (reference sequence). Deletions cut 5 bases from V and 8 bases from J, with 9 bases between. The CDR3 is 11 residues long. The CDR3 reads CASSTPGEAFF. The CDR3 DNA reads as TGTGCCAGCAGTACCCCGGGGGAAGCTTTCTTT.

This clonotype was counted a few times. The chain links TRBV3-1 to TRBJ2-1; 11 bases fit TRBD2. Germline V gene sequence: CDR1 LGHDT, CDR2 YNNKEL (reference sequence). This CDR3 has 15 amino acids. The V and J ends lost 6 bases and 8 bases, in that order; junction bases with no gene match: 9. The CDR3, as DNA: TGTGCCAGCAGTATTAGCGGGGGGGCCTTCCATGAGCAGTTCTTC. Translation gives CASSISGGAFHEQFF.

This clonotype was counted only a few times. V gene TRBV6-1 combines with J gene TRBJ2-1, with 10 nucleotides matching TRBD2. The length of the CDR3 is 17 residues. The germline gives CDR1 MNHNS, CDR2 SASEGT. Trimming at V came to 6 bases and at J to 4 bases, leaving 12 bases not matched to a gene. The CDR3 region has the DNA TGTGCCAGCAGGTCCCTCACCGGGACTAGCGTTTACAATGAGCAGTTCTTC. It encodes CASRSLTGTSVYNEQFF.

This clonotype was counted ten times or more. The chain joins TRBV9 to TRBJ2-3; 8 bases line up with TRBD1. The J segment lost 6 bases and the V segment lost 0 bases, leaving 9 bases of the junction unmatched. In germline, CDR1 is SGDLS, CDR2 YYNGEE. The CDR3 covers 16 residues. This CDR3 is CASSVGDRPPTDTQYF. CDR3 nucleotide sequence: TGTGCCAGCAGCGTAGGGGACAGGCCTCCCACGGATACGCAGTATTTT.

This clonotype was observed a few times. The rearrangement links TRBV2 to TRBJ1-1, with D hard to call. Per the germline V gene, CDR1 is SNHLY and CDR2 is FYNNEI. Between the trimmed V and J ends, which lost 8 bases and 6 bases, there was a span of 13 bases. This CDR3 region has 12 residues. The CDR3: CASLRAGPEAFF. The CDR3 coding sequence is TGTGCCAGCCTAAGGGCCGGCCCTGAAGCTTTCTTT.

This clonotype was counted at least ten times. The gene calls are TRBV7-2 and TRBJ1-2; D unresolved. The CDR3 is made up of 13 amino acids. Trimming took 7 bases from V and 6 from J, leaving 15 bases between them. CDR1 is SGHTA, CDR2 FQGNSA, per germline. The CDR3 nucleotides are TGTGCCAGCACCCTTTCTCCCGGAAATGGCTACACCTTC. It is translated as CASTLSPGNGYTF.

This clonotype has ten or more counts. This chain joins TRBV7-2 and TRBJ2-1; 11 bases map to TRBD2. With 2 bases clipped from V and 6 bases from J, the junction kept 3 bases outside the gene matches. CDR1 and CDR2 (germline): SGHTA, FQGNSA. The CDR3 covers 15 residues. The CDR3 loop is CASSLRLAGLNEQFF. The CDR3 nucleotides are TGTGCCAGCAGCTTAAGACTAGCGGGACTCAATGAGCAGTTCTTC.

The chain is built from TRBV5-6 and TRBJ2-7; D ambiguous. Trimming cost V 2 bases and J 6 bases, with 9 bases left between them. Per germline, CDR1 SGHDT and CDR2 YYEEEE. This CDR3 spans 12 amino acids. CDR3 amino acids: CASSFDVGEQYF. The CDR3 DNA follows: TGTGCCAGCAGCTTTGACGTGGGCGAGCAGTACTTC.

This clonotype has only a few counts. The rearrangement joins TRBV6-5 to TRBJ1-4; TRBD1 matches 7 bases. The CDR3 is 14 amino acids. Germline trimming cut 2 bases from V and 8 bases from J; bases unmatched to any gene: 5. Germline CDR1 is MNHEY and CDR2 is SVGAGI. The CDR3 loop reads CASSYRTGTEKLFF. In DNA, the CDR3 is TGTGCCAGCAGTTACCGGACAGGAACCGAAAAACTGTTTTTT.

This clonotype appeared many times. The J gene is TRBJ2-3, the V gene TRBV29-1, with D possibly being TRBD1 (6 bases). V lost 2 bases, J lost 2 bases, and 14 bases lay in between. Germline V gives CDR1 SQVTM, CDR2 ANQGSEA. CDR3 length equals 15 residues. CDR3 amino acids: CSVEPRDTYTDTQYF. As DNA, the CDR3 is TGCAGCGTTGAACCCCGGGACACCTACACAGATACGCAGTATTTT.

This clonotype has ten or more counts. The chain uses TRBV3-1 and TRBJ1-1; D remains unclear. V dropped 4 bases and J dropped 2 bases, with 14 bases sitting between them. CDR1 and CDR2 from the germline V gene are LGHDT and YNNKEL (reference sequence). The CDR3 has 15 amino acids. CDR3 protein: CASSRYGDTNTEAFF. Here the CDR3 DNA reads TGTGCCAGCAGCCGTTATGGGGATACCAACACTGAAGCTTTCTTT.

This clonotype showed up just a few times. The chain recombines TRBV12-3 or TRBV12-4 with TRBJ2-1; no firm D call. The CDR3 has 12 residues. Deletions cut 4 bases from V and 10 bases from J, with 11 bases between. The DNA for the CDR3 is TGTGCCAGCAGTTGGGATCAGTCGGAGCAGTTCTTC. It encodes CASSWDQSEQFF.

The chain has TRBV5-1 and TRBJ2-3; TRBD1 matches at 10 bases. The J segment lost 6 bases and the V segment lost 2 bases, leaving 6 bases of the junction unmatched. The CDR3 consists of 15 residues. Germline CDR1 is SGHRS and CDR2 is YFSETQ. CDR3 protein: CASSLQGQGEDTQYF. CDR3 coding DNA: TGCGCCAGCAGCTTACAAGGACAGGGGGAGGATACGCAGTATTTT.

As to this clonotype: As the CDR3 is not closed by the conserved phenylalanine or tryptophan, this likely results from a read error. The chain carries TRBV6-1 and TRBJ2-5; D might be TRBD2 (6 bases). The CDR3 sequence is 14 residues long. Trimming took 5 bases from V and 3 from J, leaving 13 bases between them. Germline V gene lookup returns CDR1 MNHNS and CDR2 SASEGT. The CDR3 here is CASSNGEREETQYL. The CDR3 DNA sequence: TGTGCCAGCAGTAATGGTGAGCGGGAAGAGACCCAGTACCTC.

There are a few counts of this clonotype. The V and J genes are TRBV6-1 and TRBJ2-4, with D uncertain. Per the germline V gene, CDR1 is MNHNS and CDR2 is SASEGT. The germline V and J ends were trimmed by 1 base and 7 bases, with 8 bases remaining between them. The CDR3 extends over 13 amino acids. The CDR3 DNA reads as TGTGCCAGCAGTGAAGGACTGTGGAACATTCAGTACTTC. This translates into CASSEGLWNIQYF.

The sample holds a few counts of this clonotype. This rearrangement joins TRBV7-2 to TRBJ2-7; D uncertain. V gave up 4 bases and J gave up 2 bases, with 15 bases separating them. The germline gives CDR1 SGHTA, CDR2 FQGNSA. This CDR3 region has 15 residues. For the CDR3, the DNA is TGTGCCAGCAGCTCCCCGGCTGGGGTGACCTACGAGCAGTACTTC. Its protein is CASSSPAGVTYEQYF.

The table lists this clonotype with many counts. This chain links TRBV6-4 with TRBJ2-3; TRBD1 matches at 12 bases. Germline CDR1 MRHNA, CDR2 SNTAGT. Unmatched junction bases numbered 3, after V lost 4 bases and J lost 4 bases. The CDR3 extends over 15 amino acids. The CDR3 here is CASSVGTGGADTQYF. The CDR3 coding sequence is TGTGCCAGCAGTGTGGGGACAGGGGGCGCAGATACGCAGTATTTT.

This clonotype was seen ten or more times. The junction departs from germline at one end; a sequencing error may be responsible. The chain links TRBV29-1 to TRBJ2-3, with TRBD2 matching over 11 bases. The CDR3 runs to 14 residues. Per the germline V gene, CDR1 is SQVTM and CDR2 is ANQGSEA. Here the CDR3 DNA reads TGCAGCGTTGGGGTAGCGGGGGGGCTTGGCAGTAGTGATTTT. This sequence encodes CSVGVAGGLGSSDF.

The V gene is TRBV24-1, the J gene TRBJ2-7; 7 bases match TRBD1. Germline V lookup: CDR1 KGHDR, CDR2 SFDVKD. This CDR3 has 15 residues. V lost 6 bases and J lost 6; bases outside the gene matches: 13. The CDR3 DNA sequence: TGTGCCACCAGTTCAACCGGGACAGCGAGCGCCGAGCAGTACTTC. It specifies CATSSTGTASAEQYF.

CDR3 residues: CSARTGGEKTQYF. CDR3 nucleotides: TGCAGTGCTAGAACCGGGGGCGAAAAGACCCAGTACTTC. This chain connects TRBV20-1 to TRBJ2-5; D is possibly TRBD1 or TRBD2 (6 bases each). Germline CDR1 reads DFQATT; CDR2 reads SNEGSKA (reference sequence). Trimming shortened V by 2 bases and J by 6 bases, and 13 bases separated the two germline ends. There are 13 residues in the CDR3.

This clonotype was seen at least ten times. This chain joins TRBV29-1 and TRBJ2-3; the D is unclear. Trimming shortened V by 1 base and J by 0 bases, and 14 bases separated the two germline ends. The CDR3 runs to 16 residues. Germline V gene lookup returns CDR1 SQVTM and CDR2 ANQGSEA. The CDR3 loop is CSVEGGSLFSTDTQYF. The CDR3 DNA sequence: TGCAGCGTTGAAGGTGGCAGCCTTTTTAGCACAGATACGCAGTATTTT.

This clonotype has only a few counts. Here the CDR3 DNA reads TGTGCCAGCAGAGGCGCTTTCTACGAGCAGTACTTC. Its protein is CASRGAFYEQYF. This chain links TRBV6-1 with TRBJ2-7; D not certain. This CDR3 comprises 12 residues. Per the germline V gene, CDR1 is MNHNS and CDR2 is SASEGT. V was clipped by 6 bases and J by 3 bases, with 9 bases between them.

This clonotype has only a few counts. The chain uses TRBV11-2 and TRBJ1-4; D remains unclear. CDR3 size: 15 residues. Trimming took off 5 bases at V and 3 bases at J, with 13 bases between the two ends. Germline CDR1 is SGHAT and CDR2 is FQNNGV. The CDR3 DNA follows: TGTGCCAGCAGCACATGGAGGGCAGCTAATGAAAAACTGTTTTTT. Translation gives CASSTWRAANEKLFF.

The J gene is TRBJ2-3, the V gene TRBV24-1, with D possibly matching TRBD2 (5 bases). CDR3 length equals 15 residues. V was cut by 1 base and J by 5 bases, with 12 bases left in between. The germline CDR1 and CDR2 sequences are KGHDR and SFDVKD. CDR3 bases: TGTGCCACCAGTGATTTTGAGGGAGATTTAGATACGCAGTATTTT. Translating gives CATSDFEGDLDTQYF.

The CDR3 bases are TGTGCCAGCAGCCAAGTGGGAGGCGGGTCCGTGGATACGCAGTATTTT. Translation gives CASSQVGGGSVDTQYF. This chain connects TRBV4-2 to TRBJ2-3, with TRBD2 as a possible D gene (6 bases). Germline assignment: CDR1 LGHNA and CDR2 YNFKEQ. This CDR3 contains 16 residues. The V and J ends lost 1 base and 6 bases respectively, with 17 bases between them.

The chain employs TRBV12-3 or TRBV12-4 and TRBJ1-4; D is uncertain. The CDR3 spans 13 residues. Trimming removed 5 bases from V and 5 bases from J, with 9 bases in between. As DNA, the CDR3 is TGTGCCAGCAGTGGACTAGTCAATGAAAAACTGTTTTTT. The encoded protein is CASSGLVNEKLFF.

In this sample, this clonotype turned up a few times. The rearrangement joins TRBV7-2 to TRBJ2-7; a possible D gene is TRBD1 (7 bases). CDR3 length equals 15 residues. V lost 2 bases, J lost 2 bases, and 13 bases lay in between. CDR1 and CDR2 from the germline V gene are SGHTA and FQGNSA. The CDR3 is CASSLRQGGTYEQYF. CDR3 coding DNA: TGTGCCAGCAGCTTAAGACAGGGCGGGACCTACGAGCAGTACTTC. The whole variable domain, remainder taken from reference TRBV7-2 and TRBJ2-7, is GAGVSQSPSNKVTEKGKDVELRCDPISGHTALYWYRQSLGQGLEFLIYFQGNSAPDKSGLPSDRFSAERTGGSVSTLTIQRTQQEDSAVYLCASSLRQGGTYEQYFGPGTRLTVT.